A selection of T cell receptor beta chains follows, all from one sample in a study of metastatic and nonmetastatic thyroid tumors. MiXCR was used by TCRdb to re-call the PCR reads. The profile shows around 18,000 clones, about 33% of them singletons. The source material was tumor tissue. The receptors come from a female donor with papillary thyroid cancer or a benign thyroid nodule (not recorded which). Some clones in this sample may be carry-over from other donors' samples. The conserved cysteine and the conserved F or W are not part of the CDR3 here. The order of the fields is V gene, CDR3 protein.

v_call: TRBV6-1; cdr3_aa: ASSQRQGYEQY
v_call: TRBV4-2; cdr3_aa: ASSQEGTGSGEQY
v_call: TRBV19; cdr3_aa: ASSIWTGGQQPQH
v_call: TRBV6-1; cdr3_aa: ASSPLPTGELF
v_call: TRBV2; cdr3_aa: ASSEEGGNNEKLF
v_call: TRBV3-1; cdr3_aa: ASSQERNQPQH
v_call: TRBV20-1; cdr3_aa: SVTKGMVVEQY
v_call: TRBV20-1; cdr3_aa: SARDLRTGDSYEQY
v_call: TRBV6-5; cdr3_aa: ASNRGLAGESSYNEQF
v_call: TRBV5-1; cdr3_aa: ASSLGGGNTEAF
v_call: TRBV24-1; cdr3_aa: ATGRATGDTQY
v_call: TRBV6-1; cdr3_aa: ASSPRQPPTEAF
v_call: TRBV28; cdr3_aa: ASNPTGSYNYEQY
v_call: TRBV11-3; cdr3_aa: ASSLDPHEQF
v_call: TRBV5-1; cdr3_aa: ASSFGLAGQDTQY
v_call: TRBV20-1; cdr3_aa: SARVVSGIYNEQF
v_call: TRBV7-8; cdr3_aa: ASSLEEAIGKHF
v_call: TRBV6-1; cdr3_aa: ASSGRISNQPQH
v_call: TRBV14; cdr3_aa: ASSQVAGQSYGYT
v_call: TRBV5-4; cdr3_aa: ASSWGLPAGELF
v_call: TRBV20-1; cdr3_aa: SARDSLGARGNTIY
v_call: TRBV24-1; cdr3_aa: ATSEKLSGNTIY
v_call: TRBV7-3; cdr3_aa: ASSLTSGSKDEQF
v_call: TRBV4-2; cdr3_aa: ASSQDLAGWSYEQY
v_call: TRBV20-1; cdr3_aa: SASSPTGTDPSH
v_call: TRBV4-2; cdr3_aa: ASSQDRGPGTIY
v_call: TRBV6-2/TRBV6-3; cdr3_aa: ASSSRTGGSYEQY
v_call: TRBV5-1; cdr3_aa: ASSLGAGRSPDTQY
v_call: TRBV5-1; cdr3_aa: ASSPGGLDQPQH